The rows below give T cell receptor beta chains drawn from one sample of a study of blood T cell repertoires in COVID-19. Profiled with immunoSEQ multiplex PCR; TCRdb holds only in-frame clones, not every one. The table lists 170,000 or so clones, approximately 88% of them singletons. The specimen sequenced was PBMCs or T cells enriched from blood (not recorded which). Receptor source: a woman under 30 who had recovered from COVID-19. The CDR3 runs from the conserved cysteine through the conserved F or W. The D gene is left open where the match is weak. Only some rows state a clone size, as once, few, many or a class for expanded clones.

J gene	V gene	clone size	D gene	CDR3 protein	CDR3 DNA
TRBJ2-1	TRBV10-1	.	TRBD2	CASSAGLVDEQFF	TGCGCCAGCAGTGCGGGACTAGTCGATGAGCAGTTCTTC
TRBJ1-2	TRBV4-3	once	.	CASSQDWRGVYGYTF	TGCGCCAGCAGCCAAGATTGGAGGGGAGTCTATGGCTACACCTTC
TRBJ1-2	TRBV10-2	few	.	CASSPDTYGYTF	TGCGCCAGCAGTCCGGACACCTATGGCTACACCTTC
TRBJ1-4	TRBV6-1	.	.	CASSDGPGLYEKLFF	TGTGCCAGCAGTGATGGCCCAGGGCTGTATGAAAAACTGTTTTTT
TRBJ2-3	TRBV9	.	TRBD2	CASSGILAGGTDTQYF	TGTGCCAGCAGCGGGATACTAGCGGGGGGGACAGATACGCAGTATTTT
TRBJ2-7	TRBV27	.	.	CASSLFDSYEQYF	TGTGCCAGCAGTTTATTCGATAGCTACGAGCAGTACTTC
TRBJ2-1	TRBV27	.	.	CASSFSVYNEQFF	TGTGCCAGCAGTTTTTCAGTCTACAATGAGCAGTTCTTC
TRBJ1-1	TRBV29-1	.	TRBD1	CSVGGGPNTEAFF	TGCAGCGTTGGAGGGGGCCCGAACACTGAAGCTTTCTTT
TRBJ2-7	TRBV20-1	.	.	CSFMASYEQYF	TGCAGTTTTATGGCATCCTACGAGCAGTACTTC
TRBJ1-1	TRBV6-1	many	.	CASSEGALPYLTEAFF	TGTGCCAGCAGTGAGGGGGCCCTCCCCTATTTGACTGAAGCTTTCTTT
TRBJ2-5	TRBV7-2	.	.	CASTPGGPQETQYF	TGTGCCAGCACCCCAGGGGGGCCCCAAGAGACCCAGTACTTC
TRBJ1-1	TRBV25-1	.	.	CASSFAGGSEAFF	TGTGCCAGCAGTTTCGCCGGGGGTAGTGAAGCTTTCTTT
TRBJ2-3	TRBV12-3/TRBV12-4	.	.	CASTGGGSDTQYF	TGTGCCAGCACAGGTGGAGGTTCAGATACGCAGTATTTT
TRBJ1-1	TRBV28	.	TRBD1	CASSLGQENTEAFF	TGTGCCAGCAGTTTGGGACAGGAGAACACTGAAGCTTTCTTT
TRBJ2-7	TRBV6-5	.	TRBD1	CASSQSRQGMREQYF	TGTGCCAGCAGTCAATCCAGACAGGGAATGAGGGAGCAGTACTTC
TRBJ1-2	TRBV5-6	.	TRBD1	CASSPGTGGPGGYGYTF	TGTGCCAGCAGCCCCGGGACAGGGGGCCCGGGCGGCTATGGCTACACCTTC
TRBJ2-2	TRBV6-2/TRBV6-3	.	.	CASSLAPGTYNTGELFF	TGTGCCAGCAGCCTCGCCCCGGGGACTTATAACACCGGGGAGCTGTTTTTT
TRBJ1-4	TRBV10-3	.	TRBD1	CAITRDRAEKLFF	TGTGCCATCACCCGGGACAGGGCCGAAAAACTGTTTTTT
TRBJ1-5	TRBV7-9	.	.	CASSLVARGSNQPQHF	TGTGCCAGCAGCTTGGTGGCCAGGGGAAGCAATCAGCCCCAGCATTTT
TRBJ2-7	TRBV11-2	.	.	CASSLYRYSYEQYF	TGTGCCAGCAGCTTGTACCGGTATTCCTACGAGCAGTACTTC
TRBJ1-6	TRBV30	.	TRBD1	CAWRVGQGENISPLHF	TGTGCCTGGAGAGTGGGACAGGGGGAAAACATTTCACCCCTCCACTTT
TRBJ2-1	TRBV12-3/TRBV12-4	.	.	CASSPVMYNEQFF	TGTGCCAGCAGTCCAGTCATGTACAATGAGCAGTTCTTC
TRBJ1-1	TRBV13	.	TRBD1	CASSLTGITEAFF	TGTGCCAGCAGCTTGACAGGGATCACTGAAGCTTTCTTT
TRBJ2-5	TRBV10-1	.	TRBD1	CASCRKKTGRETQYF	TGCGCCAGCTGCCGCAAAAAGACAGGGCGGGAGACCCAGTACTTC
TRBJ2-2	TRBV4-1	.	TRBD2	CASSPTSGSSAGELFF	TGCGCCAGCAGCCCGACTAGCGGGAGTTCAGCCGGGGAGCTGTTTTTT
TRBJ2-2	TRBV4-2	.	TRBD2	CASSQVLAGGPGELFF	TGTGCCAGCAGCCAAGTTCTAGCGGGGGGGCCCGGGGAGCTGTTTTTT
TRBJ2-2	TRBV6-8	.	TRBD1	CASSPGQVNGELFF	TGTGCCAGCAGTCCGGGACAGGTGAACGGGGAGCTGTTTTTT
TRBJ1-1	TRBV2	.	.	CASRDDRNTEAFF	TGTGCCAGCAGGGATGACAGGAACACTGAAGCTTTCTTT
TRBJ2-1	TRBV6-5	.	.	CASRESSNNEQFF	TGTGCCAGCAGAGAGTCTAGCAACAATGAGCAGTTCTTC
TRBJ1-1	TRBV27	.	.	CASGIPGVSMNTEAFF	TGTGCCAGCGGCATCCCAGGGGTTTCAATGAACACTGAAGCTTTCTTT
TRBJ1-5	TRBV12-5	.	.	CASAAEGFQQPQHF	TGTGCTAGTGCCGCGGAGGGTTTTCAGCAGCCCCAGCATTTT
TRBJ2-5	TRBV14	.	TRBD1	CASSPNRGGVGETQYF	TGTGCCAGCAGCCCGAATAGAGGGGGCGTTGGGGAGACCCAGTACTTC
TRBJ1-5	TRBV19	.	.	CAVRIPGSNQPQHF	TGTGCCGTCCGTATCCCCGGGTCCAATCAGCCCCAGCATTTT
TRBJ1-2	TRBV4-2	.	.	CASSQGVRGDYGYTF	TGTGCCAGCAGCCAAGGGGTACGGGGGGACTATGGCTACACCTTC
TRBJ2-3	TRBV10-1	.	TRBD2	CASSDFVGRVDGTTTQYF	TGCGCCAGCAGTGATTTTGTCGGGAGGGTTGATGGGACAACGACGCAGTATTTT
TRBJ1-2	TRBV29-1	few	.	CSVPTAMTAYGYTF	TGCAGCGTTCCTACGGCGATGACTGCCTATGGCTACACCTTC
TRBJ2-5	TRBV10-1	once	.	CASSESKTSGVQETQYF	TGCGCCAGCAGTGAGTCGAAGACTTCGGGGGTACAAGAGACCCAGTACTTC
TRBJ2-3	TRBV5-1	.	TRBD2	CASSWGGGKASTDTQYF	TGCGCCAGCAGCTGGGGGGGAGGAAAAGCTAGCACAGATACGCAGTATTTT
TRBJ1-2	TRBV5-4	.	TRBD1	CASSRTGGAYGYTF	TGTGCCAGCAGCCGGACAGGGGGCGCCTATGGCTACACCTTC
TRBJ2-5	TRBV7-9	.	TRBD2	CASSSLAGEETQYF	TGTGCCAGCAGCTCACTAGCGGGAGAAGAGACCCAGTACTTC
TRBJ2-1	TRBV19	.	TRBD2	CASSIAFPGLAGNNEQFF	TGTGCCAGTAGTATAGCCTTTCCGGGACTAGCGGGAAACAATGAGCAGTTCTTC
TRBJ1-4	TRBV14	.	.	CASSQATGATNEKLFF	TGTGCCAGCAGCCAAGCCACAGGCGCAACTAATGAAAAACTGTTTTTT
TRBJ1-5	TRBV10-1	.	.	CASSWGDQPQHF	TGCGCCAGCAGTTGGGGGGATCAGCCCCAGCATTTT
TRBJ1-1	TRBV2	.	.	CASSEGLINTEAFF	TGTGCCAGCAGTGAAGGACTTATCAACACTGAAGCTTTCTTT
TRBJ2-3	TRBV5-4	.	TRBD2	CASRGTSGDTDTQYF	TGTGCCAGCAGAGGGACTAGCGGGGACACAGATACGCAGTATTTT
TRBJ1-4	TRBV28	.	.	CASSPPGPFNEKLFF	TGTGCCAGCAGTCCCCCAGGCCCCTTTAATGAAAAACTGTTTTTT
TRBJ1-3	TRBV19	few	.	CASSIRFSGNTIYF	TGTGCCAGTAGTATACGGTTCTCTGGAAACACCATATATTTT
TRBJ1-5	TRBV28	.	.	CASSLTPYSNQPQHF	TGTGCCAGCAGTTTGACACCCTATAGCAATCAGCCCCAGCATTTT
TRBJ2-6	TRBV10-3	.	.	CAIRQTGDQSGANVLTF	TGTGCCATCCGCCAGACAGGCGACCAGTCTGGGGCCAACGTCCTGACTTTC
TRBJ1-5	TRBV27	.	TRBD1	CASSFSGQANQPQHF	TGTGCCAGCAGTTTCTCGGGACAGGCTAATCAGCCCCAGCATTTT
TRBJ2-2	TRBV10-2	.	.	CASSESSSAGELFF	TGCGCCAGCAGTGAGTCGTCTTCAGCCGGGGAGCTGTTTTTT
TRBJ2-5	TRBV12-3/TRBV12-4	once	TRBD2	CASSLSGVETQYF	TGTGCCAGCAGTTTAAGCGGGGTAGAGACCCAGTACTTC